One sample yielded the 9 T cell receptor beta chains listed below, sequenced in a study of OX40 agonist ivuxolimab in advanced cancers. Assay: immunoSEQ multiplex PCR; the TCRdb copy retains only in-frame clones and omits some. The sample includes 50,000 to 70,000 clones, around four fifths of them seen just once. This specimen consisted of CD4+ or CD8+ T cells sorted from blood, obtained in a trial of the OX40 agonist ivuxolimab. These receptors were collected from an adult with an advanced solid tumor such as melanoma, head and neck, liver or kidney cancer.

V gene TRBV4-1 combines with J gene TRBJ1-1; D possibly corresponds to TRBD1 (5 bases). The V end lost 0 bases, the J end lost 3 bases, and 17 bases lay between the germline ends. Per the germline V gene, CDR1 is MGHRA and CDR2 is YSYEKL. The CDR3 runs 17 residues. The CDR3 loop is CASSQDPRAGGDTEAFF. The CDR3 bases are TGCGCCAGCAGCCAAGATCCCAGGGCCGGGGGGGACACTGAAGCTTTCTTT.

This CDR3 is CASSQTQRGAPYEQYF. CDR3 bases: TGTGCCAGCAGCCAAACCCAGCGGGGGGCCCCCTACGAGCAGTACTTC. The genes are TRBV14 and TRBJ2-7; 9 bases agree with TRBD2. This CDR3 is 16 amino acids long. Per germline, CDR1 SGHDN and CDR2 FVKESK. The V gene end was trimmed by 2 bases and the J gene end by 2 bases; junction bases not matched to a gene: 7.

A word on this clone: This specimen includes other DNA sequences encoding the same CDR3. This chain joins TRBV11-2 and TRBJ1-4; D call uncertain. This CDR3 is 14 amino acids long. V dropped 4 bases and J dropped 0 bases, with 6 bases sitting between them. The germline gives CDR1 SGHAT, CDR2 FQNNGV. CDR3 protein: CASSSQATNEKLFF. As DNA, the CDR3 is TGTGCCAGCAGCTCTCAAGCAACTAATGAAAAACTGTTTTTT.

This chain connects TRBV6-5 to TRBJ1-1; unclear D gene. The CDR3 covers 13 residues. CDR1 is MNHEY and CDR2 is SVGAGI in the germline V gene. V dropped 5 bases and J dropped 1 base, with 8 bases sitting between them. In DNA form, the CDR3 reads TGTGCCAGCAGTACGGACTCGAACACTGAAGCTTTCTTT. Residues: CASSTDSNTEAFF.

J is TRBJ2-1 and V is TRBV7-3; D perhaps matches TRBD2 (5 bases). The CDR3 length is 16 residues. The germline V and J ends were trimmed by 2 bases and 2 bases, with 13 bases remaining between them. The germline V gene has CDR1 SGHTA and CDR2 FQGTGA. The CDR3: CASSLLGAAAYNEQFF. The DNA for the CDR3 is TGTGCCAGCAGCTTACTTGGAGCGGCAGCCTACAATGAGCAGTTCTTC.

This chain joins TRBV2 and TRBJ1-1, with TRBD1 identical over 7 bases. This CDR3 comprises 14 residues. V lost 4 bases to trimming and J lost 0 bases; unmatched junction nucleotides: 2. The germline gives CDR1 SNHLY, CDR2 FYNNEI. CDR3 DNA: TGTGCCAGCAGTGGACAGGGATTGAACACTGAAGCTTTCTTT. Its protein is CASSGQGLNTEAFF. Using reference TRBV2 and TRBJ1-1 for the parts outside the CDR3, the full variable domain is EPEVTQTPSHQVTQMGQEVILRCVPISNHLYFYWYRQILGQKVEFLVSFYNNEISEKSEIFDDQFSVERPDGSNFTLKIRSTKLEDSAMYFCASSGQGLNTEAFFGQGTRLTVV.

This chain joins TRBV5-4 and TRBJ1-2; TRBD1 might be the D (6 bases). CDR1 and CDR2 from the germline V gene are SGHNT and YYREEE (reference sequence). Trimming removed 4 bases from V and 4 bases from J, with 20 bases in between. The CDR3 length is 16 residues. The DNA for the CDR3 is TGTGCCAGCAGCCGGCCCGGGGGCAGGGTCACCTATGGCTACACCTTC. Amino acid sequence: CASSRPGGRVTYGYTF.

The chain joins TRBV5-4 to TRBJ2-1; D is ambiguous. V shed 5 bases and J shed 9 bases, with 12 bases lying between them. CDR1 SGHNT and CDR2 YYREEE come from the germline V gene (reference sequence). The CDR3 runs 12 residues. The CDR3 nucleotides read TGTGCCAGCAGTCTATCAGGACCTGAGCAGTTCTTC. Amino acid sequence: CASSLSGPEQFF.

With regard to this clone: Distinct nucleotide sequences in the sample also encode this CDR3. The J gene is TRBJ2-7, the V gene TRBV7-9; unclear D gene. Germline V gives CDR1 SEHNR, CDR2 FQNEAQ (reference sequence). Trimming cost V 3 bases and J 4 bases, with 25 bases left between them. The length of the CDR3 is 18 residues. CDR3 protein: CASSFPINPDAYSYEQYF. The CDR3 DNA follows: TGTGCCAGCAGCTTTCCAATTAATCCGGACGCCTACTCTTACGAGCAGTACTTC.